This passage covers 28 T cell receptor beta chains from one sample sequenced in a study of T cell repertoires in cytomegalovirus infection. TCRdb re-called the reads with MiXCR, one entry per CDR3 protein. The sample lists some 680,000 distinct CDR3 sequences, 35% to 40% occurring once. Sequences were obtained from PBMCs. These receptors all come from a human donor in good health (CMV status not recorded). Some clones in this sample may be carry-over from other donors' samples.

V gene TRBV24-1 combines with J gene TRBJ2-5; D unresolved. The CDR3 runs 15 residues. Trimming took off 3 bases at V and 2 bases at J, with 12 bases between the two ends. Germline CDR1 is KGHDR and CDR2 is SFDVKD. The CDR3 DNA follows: TGTGCCACCAGTGATGTGAAGGGAATTCAAGAGACCCAGTACTTC. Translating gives CATSDVKGIQETQYF.

The CDR3 protein is CSASTRGSPLHF. CDR3 DNA: TGCAGTGCTAGCACCCGGGGGTCACCCCTCCACTTT. The rearrangement uses TRBV20-1 and TRBJ1-6; TRBD1 might be the D (5 bases). Per germline, CDR1 DFQATT and CDR2 SNEGSKA (reference sequence). The CDR3 runs 12 residues. V dropped 3 bases and J dropped 10 bases, with 10 bases sitting between them.

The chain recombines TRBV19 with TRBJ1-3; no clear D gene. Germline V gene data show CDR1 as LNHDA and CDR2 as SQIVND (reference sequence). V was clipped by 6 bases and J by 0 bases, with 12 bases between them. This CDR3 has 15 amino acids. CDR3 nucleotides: TGTGCCAGTAGGAGTGTGCGTCACTCTGGAAACACCATATATTTT. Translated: CASRSVRHSGNTIYF.

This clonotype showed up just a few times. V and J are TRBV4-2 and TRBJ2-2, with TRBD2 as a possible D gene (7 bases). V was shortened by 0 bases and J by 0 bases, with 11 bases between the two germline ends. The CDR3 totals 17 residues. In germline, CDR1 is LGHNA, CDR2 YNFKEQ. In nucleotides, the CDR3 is TGTGCCAGCAGCCAAGATTCGGGGGGCGCGAACACCGGGGAGCTGTTTTTT. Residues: CASSQDSGGANTGELFF.

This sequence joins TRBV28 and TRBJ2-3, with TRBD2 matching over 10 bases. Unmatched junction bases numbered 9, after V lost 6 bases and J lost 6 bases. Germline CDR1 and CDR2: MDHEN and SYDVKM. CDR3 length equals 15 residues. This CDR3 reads CASRPLAGRWDTQYF. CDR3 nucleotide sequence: TGTGCCAGCAGACCACTAGCGGGAAGATGGGATACGCAGTATTTT.

The CDR3 nucleotides read TGTGCCAGCAGCTTTACGGGGACCTACGAGCAGTACTTC. This gives the protein CASSFTGTYEQYF. The chain employs TRBV7-2 and TRBJ2-7; tentatively, D is TRBD2 (5 bases). This CDR3 spans 13 amino acids. Per germline, CDR1 SGHTA and CDR2 FQGNSA. V lost 3 bases, J lost 2 bases, and 8 bases lay in between.

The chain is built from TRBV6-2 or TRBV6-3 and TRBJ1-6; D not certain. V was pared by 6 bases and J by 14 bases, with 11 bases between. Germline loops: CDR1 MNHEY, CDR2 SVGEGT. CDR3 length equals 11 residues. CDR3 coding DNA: TGTGCCAGCAGCGAACCGCTATCCCTCCACTTT. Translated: CASSEPLSLHF.

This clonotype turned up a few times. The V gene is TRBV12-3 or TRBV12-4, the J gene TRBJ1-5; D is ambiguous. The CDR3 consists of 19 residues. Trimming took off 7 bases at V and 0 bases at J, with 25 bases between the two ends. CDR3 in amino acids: CASNLPPRTEAPSNQPQHF. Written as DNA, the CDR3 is TGTGCCAGCAACCTCCCCCCCCGAACAGAGGCCCCTAGCAATCAGCCCCAGCATTTT.

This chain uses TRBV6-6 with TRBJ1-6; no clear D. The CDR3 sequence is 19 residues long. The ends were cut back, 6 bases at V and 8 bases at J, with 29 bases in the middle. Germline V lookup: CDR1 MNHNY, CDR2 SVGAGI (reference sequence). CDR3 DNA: TGTGCCAGCAGCGATCCGGGTCTTTGGGCAGTCGGGCGTGATTCACCCCTCCACTTT. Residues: CASSDPGLWAVGRDSPLHF.

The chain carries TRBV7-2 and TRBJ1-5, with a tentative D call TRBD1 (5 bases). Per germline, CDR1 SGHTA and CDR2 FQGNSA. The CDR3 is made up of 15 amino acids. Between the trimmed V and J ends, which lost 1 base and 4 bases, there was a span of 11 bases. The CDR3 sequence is CASSLVQGWNQPQHF. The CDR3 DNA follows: TGTGCCAGCAGCTTAGTTCAGGGATGGAATCAGCCCCAGCATTTT.

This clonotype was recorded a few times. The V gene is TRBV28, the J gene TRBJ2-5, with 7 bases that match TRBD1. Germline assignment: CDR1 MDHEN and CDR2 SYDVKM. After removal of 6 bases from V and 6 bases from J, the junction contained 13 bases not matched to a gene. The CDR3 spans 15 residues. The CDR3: CASSLAGTAPKTQYF. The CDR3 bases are TGTGCCAGCAGCTTAGCCGGGACAGCACCCAAGACCCAGTACTTC.

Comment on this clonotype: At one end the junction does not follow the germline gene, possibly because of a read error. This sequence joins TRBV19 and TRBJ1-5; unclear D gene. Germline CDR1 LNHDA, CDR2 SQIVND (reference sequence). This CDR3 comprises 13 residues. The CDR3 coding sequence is TGTGCCAGTAGCACAGACGGGCCGAAGCCCAAGCATTTT. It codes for CASSTDGPKPKHF.

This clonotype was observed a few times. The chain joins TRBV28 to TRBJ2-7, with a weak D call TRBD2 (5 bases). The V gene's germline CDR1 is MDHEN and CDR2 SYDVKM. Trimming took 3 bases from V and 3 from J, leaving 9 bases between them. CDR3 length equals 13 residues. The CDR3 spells CASSFVGNYEQYF. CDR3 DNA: TGTGCCAGCAGTTTTGTCGGGAACTACGAGCAGTACTTC.

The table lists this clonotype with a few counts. CDR3 sequence reads: CASSSGDRGRETQYF. As DNA, the CDR3 is TGTGCCAGCAGCTCTGGGGACAGGGGGCGGGAGACCCAGTACTTC. The chain joins TRBV5-4 to TRBJ2-5; 12 bases are shared with TRBD1. After removal of 3 bases from V and 5 bases from J, the junction contained 5 bases not matched to a gene. The length of the CDR3 is 15 residues. Per germline, CDR1 SGHNT and CDR2 YYREEE (reference sequence).

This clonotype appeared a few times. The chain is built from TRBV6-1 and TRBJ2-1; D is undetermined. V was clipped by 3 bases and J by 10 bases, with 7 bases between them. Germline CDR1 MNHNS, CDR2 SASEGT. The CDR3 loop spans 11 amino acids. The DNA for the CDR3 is TGTGCCAGCAGTGAGGTGACGGAGCAGTTCTTC. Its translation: CASSEVTEQFF.

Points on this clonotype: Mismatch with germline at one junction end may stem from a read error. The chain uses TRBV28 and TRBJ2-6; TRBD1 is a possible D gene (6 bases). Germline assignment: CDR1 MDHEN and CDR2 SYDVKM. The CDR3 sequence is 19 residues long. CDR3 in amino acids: CASSFQQGTPSSGDNVLSF. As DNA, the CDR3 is TGTGCCAGCAGTTTCCAGCAGGGGACGCCGAGCTCTGGGGACAACGTCCTGAGTTTC.

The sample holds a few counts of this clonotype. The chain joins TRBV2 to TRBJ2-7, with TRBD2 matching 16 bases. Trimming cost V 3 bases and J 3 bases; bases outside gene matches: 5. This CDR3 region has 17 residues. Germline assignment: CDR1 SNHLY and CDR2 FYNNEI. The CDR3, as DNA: TGTGCCAGCAGTGAGGGGACTAGCGGGAGGGCCGTCTACGAGCAGTACTTC. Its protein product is CASSEGTSGRAVYEQYF.

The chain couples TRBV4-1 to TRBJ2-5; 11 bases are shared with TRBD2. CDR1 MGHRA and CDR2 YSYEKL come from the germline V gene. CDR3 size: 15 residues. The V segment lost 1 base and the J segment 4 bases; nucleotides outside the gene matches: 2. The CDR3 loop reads CASSQASGGLETQYF. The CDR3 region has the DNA TGCGCCAGCAGCCAAGCTAGCGGGGGGCTAGAGACCCAGTACTTC.

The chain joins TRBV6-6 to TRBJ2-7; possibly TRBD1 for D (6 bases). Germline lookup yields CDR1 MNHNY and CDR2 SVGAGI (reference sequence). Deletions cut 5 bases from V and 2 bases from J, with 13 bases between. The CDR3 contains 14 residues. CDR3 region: CASSDRTVTYEQYF. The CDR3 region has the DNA TGTGCCAGCAGTGACCGGACAGTGACCTACGAGCAGTACTTC.

CDR3 DNA sequence: TGTGCCAGCAGTTTGGGGGCGAGGGATGAGCAGTTCTTC. This encodes CASSLGARDEQFF. J is TRBJ2-1 and V is TRBV27, with D possibly being TRBD1 (6 bases). Germline-derived CDR1 and CDR2 are MNHEY and SMNVEV (reference sequence). Trimming cost V 3 bases and J 8 bases, with 11 bases left between them. The CDR3 has 13 amino acids.

Written as DNA, the CDR3 is TGTGCCATCAATGGGGGTGTTGCAGATACGCAGTATTTT. Amino acid sequence: CAINGGVADTQYF. The gene calls are TRBV10-3 and TRBJ2-3; D is perhaps TRBD1 or TRBD2 (5 bases each). CDR1 and CDR2 from the germline V gene are ENHRY and SYGVKD. Trimming cost V 7 bases and J 4 bases, with 12 bases left between them. The CDR3 is 13 residues long.

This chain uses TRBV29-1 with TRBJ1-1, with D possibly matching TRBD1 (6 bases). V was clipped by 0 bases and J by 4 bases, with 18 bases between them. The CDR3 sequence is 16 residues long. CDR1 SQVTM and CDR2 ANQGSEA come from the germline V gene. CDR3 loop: CSVEDHRVDRGTEAFF. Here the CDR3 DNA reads TGCAGCGTTGAAGATCACAGGGTAGACCGAGGCACTGAAGCTTTCTTT.

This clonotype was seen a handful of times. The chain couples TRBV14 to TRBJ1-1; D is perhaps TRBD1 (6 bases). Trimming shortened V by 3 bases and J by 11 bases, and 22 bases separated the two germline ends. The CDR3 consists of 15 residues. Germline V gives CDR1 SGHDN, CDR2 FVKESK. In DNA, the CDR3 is TGTGCCAGCAGCCAGGCAAATTACAGGGTCCAACCGGCTTTCTTT. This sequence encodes CASSQANYRVQPAFF.

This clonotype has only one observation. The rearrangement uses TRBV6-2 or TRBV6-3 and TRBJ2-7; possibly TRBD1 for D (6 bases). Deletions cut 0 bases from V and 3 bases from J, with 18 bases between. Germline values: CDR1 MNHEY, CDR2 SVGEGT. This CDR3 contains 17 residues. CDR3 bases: TGTGCCAGCAGTTACTCGTTCGGTGACAGGCAATTCTACGAGCAGTACTTC. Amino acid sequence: CASSYSFGDRQFYEQYF.

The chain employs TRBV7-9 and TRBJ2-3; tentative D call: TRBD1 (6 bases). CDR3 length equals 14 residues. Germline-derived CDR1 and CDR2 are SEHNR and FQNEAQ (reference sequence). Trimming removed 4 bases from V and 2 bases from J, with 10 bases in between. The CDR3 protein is CASSWQGTTDTQYF. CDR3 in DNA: TGTGCCAGCAGCTGGCAGGGGACCACAGATACGCAGTATTTT. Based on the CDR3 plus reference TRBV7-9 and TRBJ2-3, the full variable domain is DTGVSQNPRHKITKRGQNVTFRCDPISEHNRLYWYRQTLGQGPEFLTYFQNEAQLEKSRLLSDRFSAERPKGSFSTLEIQRTEQGDSAMYLCASSWQGTTDTQYFGPGTRLTVL.

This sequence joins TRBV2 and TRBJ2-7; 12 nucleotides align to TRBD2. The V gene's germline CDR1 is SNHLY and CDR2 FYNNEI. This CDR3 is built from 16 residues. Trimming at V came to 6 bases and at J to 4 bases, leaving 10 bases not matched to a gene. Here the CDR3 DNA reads TGTGCCAGCAGCGATCCAATTACTAGCGGGAGGTACGAGCAGTACTTC. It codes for CASSDPITSGRYEQYF.

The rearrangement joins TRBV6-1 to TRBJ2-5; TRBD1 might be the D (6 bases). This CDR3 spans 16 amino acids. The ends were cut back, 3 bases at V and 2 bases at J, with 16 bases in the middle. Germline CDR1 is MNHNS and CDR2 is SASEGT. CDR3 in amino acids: CASSDPFQGWQETQYF. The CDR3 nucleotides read TGTGCCAGCAGTGACCCTTTCCAGGGGTGGCAAGAGACCCAGTACTTC.

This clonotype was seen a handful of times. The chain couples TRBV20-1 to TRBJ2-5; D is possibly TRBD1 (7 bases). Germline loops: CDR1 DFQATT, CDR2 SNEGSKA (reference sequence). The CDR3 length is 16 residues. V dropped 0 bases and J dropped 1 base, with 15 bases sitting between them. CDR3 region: CSARDLSGGGQETQYF. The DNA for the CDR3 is TGCAGTGCTAGAGATCTTTCAGGGGGAGGCCAAGAGACCCAGTACTTC.